The sequence of this T cell receptor (beta chain) was determined in a study of identical twins. Study-wide results and caveats: Fewer insertions marked abundant cord blood beta clonotypes; young adult naive trended weakly, memory not at all. Compared with models, monozygotic twins showed more out-of-frame TCR alpha sharing.

TCRdb independently ran MiXCR on the 5' RACE reads; one entry per CDR3 protein. The sample lists 550,000 to 700,000 distinct CDR3 sequences, approximately 21% occurring once. This clonotype was seen a handful of times. The antigen remains undetermined. The germline V gene has CDR1 LNHNV and CDR2 YYDKDF (reference sequence). The J segment lost 3 bases and the V segment lost 3 bases, leaving 9 bases of the junction unmatched. The CDR3 is made up of 17 amino acids. These same data were also listed under a study on T cells expressing NK-cell markers. Per that paper: Repertoires of TCR beta were obtained from T cells sorted as CD3+CD56+NKG2C+, CD3+CD56+NKG2C- and CD3+CD56-NKG2C+.

This TCR was recovered from a young woman in good health. Sequenced: PBMCs. The chain employs TRBV15 and TRBJ2-1; 9 bases align to TRBD2. The CDR3 spells CATSSGLTSGVYNEQFF. CDR3 in DNA: TGTGCCACCAGCAGCGGGTTGACTAGCGGAGTCTACAATGAGCAGTTCTTC.